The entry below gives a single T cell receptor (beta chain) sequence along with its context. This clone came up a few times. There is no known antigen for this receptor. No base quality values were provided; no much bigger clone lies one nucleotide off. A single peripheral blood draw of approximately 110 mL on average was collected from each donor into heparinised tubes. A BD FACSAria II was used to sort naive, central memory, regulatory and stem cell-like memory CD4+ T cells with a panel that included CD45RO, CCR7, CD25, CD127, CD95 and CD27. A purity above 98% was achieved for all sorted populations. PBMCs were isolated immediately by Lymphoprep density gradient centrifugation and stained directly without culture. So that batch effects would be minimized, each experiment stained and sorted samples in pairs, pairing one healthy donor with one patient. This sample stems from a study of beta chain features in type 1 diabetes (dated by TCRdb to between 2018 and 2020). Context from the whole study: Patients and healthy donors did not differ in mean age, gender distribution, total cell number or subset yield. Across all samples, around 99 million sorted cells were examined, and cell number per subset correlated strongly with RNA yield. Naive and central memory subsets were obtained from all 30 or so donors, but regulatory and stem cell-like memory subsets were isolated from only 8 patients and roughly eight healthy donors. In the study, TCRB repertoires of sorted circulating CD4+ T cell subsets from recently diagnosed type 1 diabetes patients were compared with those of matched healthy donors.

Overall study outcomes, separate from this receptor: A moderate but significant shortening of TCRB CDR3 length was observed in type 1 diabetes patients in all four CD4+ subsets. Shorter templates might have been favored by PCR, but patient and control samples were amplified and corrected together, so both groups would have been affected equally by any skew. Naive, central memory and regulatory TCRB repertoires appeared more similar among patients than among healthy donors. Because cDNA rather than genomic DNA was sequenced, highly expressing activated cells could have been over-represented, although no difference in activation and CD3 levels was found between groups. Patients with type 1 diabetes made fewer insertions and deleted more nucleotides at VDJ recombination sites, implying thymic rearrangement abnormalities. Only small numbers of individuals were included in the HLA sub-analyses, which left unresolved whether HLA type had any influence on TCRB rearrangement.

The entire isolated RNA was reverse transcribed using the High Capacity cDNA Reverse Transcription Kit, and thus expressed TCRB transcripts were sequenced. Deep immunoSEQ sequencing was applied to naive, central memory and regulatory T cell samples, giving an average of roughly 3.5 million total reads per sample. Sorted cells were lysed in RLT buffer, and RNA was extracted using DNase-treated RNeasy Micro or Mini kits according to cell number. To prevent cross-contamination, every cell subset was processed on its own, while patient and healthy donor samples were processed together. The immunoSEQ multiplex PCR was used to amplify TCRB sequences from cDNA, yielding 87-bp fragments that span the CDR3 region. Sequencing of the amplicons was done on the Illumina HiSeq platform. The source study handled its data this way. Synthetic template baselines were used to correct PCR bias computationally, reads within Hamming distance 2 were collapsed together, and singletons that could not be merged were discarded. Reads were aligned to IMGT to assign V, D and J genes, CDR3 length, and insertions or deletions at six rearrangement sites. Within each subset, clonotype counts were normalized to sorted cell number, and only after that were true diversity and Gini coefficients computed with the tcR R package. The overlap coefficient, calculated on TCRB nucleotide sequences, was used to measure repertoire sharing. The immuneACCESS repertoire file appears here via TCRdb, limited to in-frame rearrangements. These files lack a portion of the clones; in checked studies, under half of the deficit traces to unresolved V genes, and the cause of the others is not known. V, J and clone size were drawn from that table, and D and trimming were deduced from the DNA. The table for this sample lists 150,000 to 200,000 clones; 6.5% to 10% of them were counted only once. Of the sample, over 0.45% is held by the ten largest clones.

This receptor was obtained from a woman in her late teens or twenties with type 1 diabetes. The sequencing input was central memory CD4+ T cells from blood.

The CDR3 amino acid sequence is: CASSPNGGVDTQYF. The DNA sequence is as follows: TGTGCCAGCAGCCCGAACGGAGGGGTGGATACGCAGTATTTT. The V and J genes are TRBV7-2 and TRBJ2-3; a tentative D call is TRBD2 (6 bases match). A distance of 15 bases separates the germline ends of V and J, which lose 5 bases and 6 bases respectively. The CDR3 holds 14 amino acids from the cysteine to the phenylalanine. The read is trimmed to its CDR3 DNA, 42 bases read in frame from base 1. CDR1 and CDR2, looked up from the germline V gene, are SGHTA and FQGNSA.